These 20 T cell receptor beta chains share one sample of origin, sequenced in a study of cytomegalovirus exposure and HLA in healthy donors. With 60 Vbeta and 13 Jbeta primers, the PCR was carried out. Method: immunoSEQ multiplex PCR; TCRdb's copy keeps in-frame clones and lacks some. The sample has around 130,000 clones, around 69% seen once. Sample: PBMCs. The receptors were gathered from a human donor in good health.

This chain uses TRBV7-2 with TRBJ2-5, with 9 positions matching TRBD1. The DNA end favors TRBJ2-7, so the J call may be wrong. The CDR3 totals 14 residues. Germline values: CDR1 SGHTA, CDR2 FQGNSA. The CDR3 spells CASSSTGGSYEQYF. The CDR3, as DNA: TGTGCCAGCAGCTCGACAGGGGGGTCCTACGAGCAGTACTTC.

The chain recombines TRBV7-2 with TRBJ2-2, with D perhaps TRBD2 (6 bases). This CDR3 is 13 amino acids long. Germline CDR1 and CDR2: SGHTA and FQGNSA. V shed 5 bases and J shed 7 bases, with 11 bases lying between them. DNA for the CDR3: TGTGCCAGCAGCCCCGGAGGGTACGGGGAGCTGTTTTTT. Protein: CASSPGGYGELFF.

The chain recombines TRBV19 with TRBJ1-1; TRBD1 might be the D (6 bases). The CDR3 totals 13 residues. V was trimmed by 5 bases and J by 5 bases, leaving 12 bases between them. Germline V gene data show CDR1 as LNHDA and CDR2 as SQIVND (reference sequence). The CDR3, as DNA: TGTGCCAGTAGTCCGCGGACAGTTACTGAAGCTTTCTTT. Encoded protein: CASSPRTVTEAFF.

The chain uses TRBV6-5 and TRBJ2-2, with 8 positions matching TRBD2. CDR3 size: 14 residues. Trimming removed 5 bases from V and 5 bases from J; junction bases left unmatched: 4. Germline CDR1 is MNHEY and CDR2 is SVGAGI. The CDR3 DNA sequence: TGTGCCAGCAGTACCGGGACTAGAACCGGGGAGCTGTTTTTT. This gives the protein CASSTGTRTGELFF.

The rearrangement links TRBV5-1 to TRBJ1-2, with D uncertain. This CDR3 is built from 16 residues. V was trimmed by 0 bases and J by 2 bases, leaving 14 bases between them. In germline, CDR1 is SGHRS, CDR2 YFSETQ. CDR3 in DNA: TGCGCCAGCAGCTTGGCGAGTGGGAGGGTCAACTATGGCTACACCTTC. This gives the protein CASSLASGRVNYGYTF. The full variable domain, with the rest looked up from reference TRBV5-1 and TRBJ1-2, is KAGVTQTPRYLIKTRGQQVTLSCSPISGHRSVSWYQQTPGQGLQFLFEYFSETQRNKGNFPGRFSGRQFSNSRSEMNVSTLELGDSALYLCASSLASGRVNYGYTFGSGTRLTVV.

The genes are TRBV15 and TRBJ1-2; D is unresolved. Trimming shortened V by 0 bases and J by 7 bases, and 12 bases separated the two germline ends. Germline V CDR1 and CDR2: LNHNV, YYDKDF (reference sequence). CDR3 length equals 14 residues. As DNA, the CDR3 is TGTGCCACCAGCAGAGACCGACCGGAGGGTGGCTACACCTTC. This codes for CATSRDRPEGGYTF.

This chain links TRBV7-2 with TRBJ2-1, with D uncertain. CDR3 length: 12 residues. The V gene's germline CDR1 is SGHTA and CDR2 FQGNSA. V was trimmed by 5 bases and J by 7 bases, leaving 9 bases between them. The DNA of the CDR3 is TGTGCCAGCAGCCCTCCCCTTAATGAGCAGTTCTTC. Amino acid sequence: CASSPPLNEQFF.

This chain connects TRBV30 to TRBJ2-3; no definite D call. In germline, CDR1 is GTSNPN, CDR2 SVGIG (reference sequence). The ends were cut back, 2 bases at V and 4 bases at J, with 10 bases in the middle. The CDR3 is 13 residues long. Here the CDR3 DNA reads TGTGCCTGGAGTAAGAGCCGCGCAGATACGCAGTATTTT. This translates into CAWSKSRADTQYF.

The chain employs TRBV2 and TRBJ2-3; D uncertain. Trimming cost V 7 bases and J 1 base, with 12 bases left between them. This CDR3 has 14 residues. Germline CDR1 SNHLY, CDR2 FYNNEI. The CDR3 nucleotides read TGTGCCAGCAACCCTCAGCGTCGCACAGATACGCAGTATTTT. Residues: CASNPQRRTDTQYF.

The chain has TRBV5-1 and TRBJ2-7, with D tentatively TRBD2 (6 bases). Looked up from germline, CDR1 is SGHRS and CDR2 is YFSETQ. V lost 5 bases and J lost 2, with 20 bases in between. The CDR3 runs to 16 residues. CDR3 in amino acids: CASRDAGRGEPYEQYF. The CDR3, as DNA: TGCGCCAGCAGGGACGCCGGGCGGGGTGAACCCTACGAGCAGTACTTC.

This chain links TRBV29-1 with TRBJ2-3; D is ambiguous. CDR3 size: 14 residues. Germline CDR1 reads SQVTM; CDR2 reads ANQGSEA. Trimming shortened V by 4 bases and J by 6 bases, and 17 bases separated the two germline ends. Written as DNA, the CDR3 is TGCAGCGTTGCCGACGGCGGCCCCGTGGATACGCAGTATTTT. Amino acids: CSVADGGPVDTQYF.

CDR3 sequence reads: CASSLEGSGRARSYEQYF. CDR3 coding DNA: TGTGCCAGCAGCTTAGAAGGTAGCGGGAGGGCTAGGAGCTACGAGCAGTACTTC. The J gene is TRBJ2-7, the V gene TRBV11-3, with 11 nucleotides matching TRBD2. The J segment lost 3 bases and the V segment lost 0 bases, leaving 10 bases of the junction unmatched. The CDR3 totals 18 residues. Germline values: CDR1 SGHNT, CDR2 YENEEA.

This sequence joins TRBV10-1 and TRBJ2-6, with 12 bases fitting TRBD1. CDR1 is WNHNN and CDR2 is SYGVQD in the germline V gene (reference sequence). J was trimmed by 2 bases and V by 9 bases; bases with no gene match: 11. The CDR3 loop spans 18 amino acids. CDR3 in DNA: TGCGCCAGAAGAAGCCCGGGACAGGGGGCCCCTGGGGCCAACGTCCTGACTTTC. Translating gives CARRSPGQGAPGANVLTF.

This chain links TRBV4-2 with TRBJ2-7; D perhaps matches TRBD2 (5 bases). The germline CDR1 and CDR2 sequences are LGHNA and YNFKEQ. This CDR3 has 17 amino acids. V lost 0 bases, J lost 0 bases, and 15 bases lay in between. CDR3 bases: TGTGCCAGCAGCCAAGATTGGGGTAGCGCTGGCTCCTACGAGCAGTACTTC. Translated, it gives CASSQDWGSAGSYEQYF.

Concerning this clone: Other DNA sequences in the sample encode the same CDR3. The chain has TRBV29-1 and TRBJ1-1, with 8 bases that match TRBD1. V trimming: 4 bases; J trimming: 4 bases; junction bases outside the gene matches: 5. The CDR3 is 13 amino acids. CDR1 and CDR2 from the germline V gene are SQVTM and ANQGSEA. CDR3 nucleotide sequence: TGCAGCGTTGCTGGACAGGGAAGCACTGAAGCTTTCTTT. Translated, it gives CSVAGQGSTEAFF.

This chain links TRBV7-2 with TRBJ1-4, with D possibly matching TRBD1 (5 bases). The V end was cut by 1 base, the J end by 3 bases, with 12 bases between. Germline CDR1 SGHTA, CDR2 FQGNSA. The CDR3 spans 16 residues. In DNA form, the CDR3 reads TGTGCCAGCAGCTTAGTCGGGGGGGAGGCTAATGAAAAACTGTTTTTT. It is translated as CASSLVGGEANEKLFF. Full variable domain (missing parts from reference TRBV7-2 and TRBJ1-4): GAGVSQSPSNKVTEKGKDVELRCDPISGHTALYWYRQSLGQGLEFLIYFQGNSAPDKSGLPSDRFSAERTGGSVSTLTIQRTQQEDSAVYLCASSLVGGEANEKLFFGSGTQLSVL.

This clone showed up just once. CDR3 region: CASSFRIRSLNEQYF. CDR3 nucleotides: TGTGCCAGCAGTTTCCGGATTAGGAGCCTTAACGAGCAGTACTTC. The chain has TRBV27 and TRBJ2-7; unclear D gene. Trimming took 3 bases from V and 5 from J, leaving 17 bases between them. Germline CDR1 reads MNHEY; CDR2 reads SMNVEV (reference sequence). The CDR3 loop spans 15 amino acids.

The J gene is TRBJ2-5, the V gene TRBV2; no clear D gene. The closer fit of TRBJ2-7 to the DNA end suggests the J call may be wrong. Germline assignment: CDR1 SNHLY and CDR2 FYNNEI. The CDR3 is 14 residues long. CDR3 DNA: TGTGCCAGCAGCCCTCTCCAAGCTCCCTACGAGCAGTACTTC. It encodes CASSPLQAPYEQYF.

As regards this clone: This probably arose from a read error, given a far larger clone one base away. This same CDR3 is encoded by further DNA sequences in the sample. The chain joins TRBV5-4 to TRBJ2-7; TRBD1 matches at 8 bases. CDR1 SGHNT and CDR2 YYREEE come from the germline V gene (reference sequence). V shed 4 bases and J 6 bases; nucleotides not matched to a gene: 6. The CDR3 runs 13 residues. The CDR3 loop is CASSQRTGREQYF. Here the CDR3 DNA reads TGTGCCAGCAGCCAACGGACAGGGCGCGAGCAGTACTTC.

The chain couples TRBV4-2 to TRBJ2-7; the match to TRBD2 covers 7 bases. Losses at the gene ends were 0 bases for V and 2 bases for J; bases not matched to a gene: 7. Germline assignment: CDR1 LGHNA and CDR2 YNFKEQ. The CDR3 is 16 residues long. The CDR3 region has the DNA TGTGCCAGCAGCCAAGAGGGGCGGGGGAATCCCTACGAGCAGTACTTC. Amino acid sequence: CASSQEGRGNPYEQYF.